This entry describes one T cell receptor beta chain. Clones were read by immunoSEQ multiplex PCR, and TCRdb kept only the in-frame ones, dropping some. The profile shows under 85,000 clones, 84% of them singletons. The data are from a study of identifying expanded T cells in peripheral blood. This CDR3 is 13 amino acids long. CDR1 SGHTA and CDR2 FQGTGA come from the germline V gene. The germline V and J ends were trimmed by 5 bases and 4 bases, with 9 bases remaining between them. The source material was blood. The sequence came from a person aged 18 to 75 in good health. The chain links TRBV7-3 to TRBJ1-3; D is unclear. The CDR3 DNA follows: TGTGCCAGCAGCGTCGACGGCGGAAACACCATATATTTT. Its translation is CASSVDGGNTIYF.